Presented here are 20 T cell receptor beta chains from one specimen sequenced in a study of OX40 agonist ivuxolimab in advanced cancers. Only in-frame clones appear in the TCRdb table, and some are missing; sequencing was by immunoSEQ multiplex PCR. The repertoire includes around 40,000 clones, 65% to 85% of them detected once, and 5% to 6% sits in the top ten. The sample was CD4+ or CD8+ T cells sorted from blood, taken in a trial of the OX40 agonist ivuxolimab. The receptors stem from an adult with an advanced solid tumor such as melanoma, head and neck, liver or kidney cancer.

This clone was found a few times. This chain joins TRBV27 and TRBJ2-5; D unclear. V was pared by 5 bases and J by 5 bases, with 15 bases between. Germline assignment: CDR1 MNHEY and CDR2 SMNVEV (reference sequence). The CDR3 has 14 residues. In DNA, the CDR3 is TGTGCCAGCAGTCTATTAGGCCCGTTGGAGACCCAGTACTTC. This codes for CASSLLGPLETQYF.

Only one count was recorded for this clone. J is TRBJ2-2 and V is TRBV6-6; D gene uncertain. V gave up 3 bases and J gave up 5 bases, with 13 bases separating them. This CDR3 region has 15 residues. Germline V CDR1 and CDR2: MNHNY, SVGAGI (reference sequence). CDR3 loop: CASSYGSGPTGELFF. Here the CDR3 DNA reads TGTGCCAGCAGTTATGGGTCTGGCCCGACCGGGGAGCTGTTTTTT.

This clone was observed a handful of times. V usage is TRBV6-6 and J usage is TRBJ2-7; 12 bases are a match to TRBD2. The junction had 3 bases not matched to a gene; V was cut back by 5 bases and J by 1 base. The CDR3 is 15 residues long. Germline loops: CDR1 MNHNY, CDR2 SVGAGI (reference sequence). CDR3 region: CASSLTSGRSYEQYF. CDR3 bases: TGTGCCAGCAGTCTCACTAGCGGGAGGTCCTACGAGCAGTACTTC.

The CDR3 nucleotides read TGCGCCAGCAGCCAAGTAAAGGGAACATTGACTGAAGCTTTCTTT. This translates into CASSQVKGTLTEAFF. This chain links TRBV4-1 with TRBJ1-1; no clear D. Germline V gene lookup returns CDR1 MGHRA and CDR2 YSYEKL. The V end lost 1 base, the J end lost 5 bases, and 14 bases lay between the germline ends. The CDR3 contains 15 residues.

This sequence joins TRBV6-6 and TRBJ2-1; D gene unclear. Germline V lookup: CDR1 MNHNY, CDR2 SVGAGI (reference sequence). The CDR3 is made up of 13 amino acids. Trimming shortened V by 6 bases and J by 4 bases, and 10 bases separated the two germline ends. The CDR3: CASSPGRYNEQFF. CDR3 nucleotides: TGTGCCAGCAGCCCGGGTCGGTACAATGAGCAGTTCTTC.

The chain is built from TRBV6-1 and TRBJ1-5; D may be TRBD1 (5 bases). Germline-derived CDR1 and CDR2 are MNHNS and SASEGT. Trimming removed 0 bases from V and 7 bases from J, with 13 bases in between. The CDR3 has 15 amino acids. CDR3 nucleotide sequence: TGTGCCAGCAGTGAAGCGCGAGGGTGGGGCCAGCCCCAGCATTTT. It specifies CASSEARGWGQPQHF.

The V gene is TRBV6-5, the J gene TRBJ2-3; D call uncertain. Trimming cost V 8 bases and J 1 base, with 7 bases left between them. This CDR3 spans 12 amino acids. Germline loops: CDR1 MNHEY, CDR2 SVGAGI. DNA of the CDR3: TGTGCCAGCGCCCGGGGCACAGATACGCAGTATTTT. This sequence encodes CASARGTDTQYF.

The chain combines TRBV2 with TRBJ1-3, with D tentatively TRBD1 (5 bases). The CDR3 consists of 12 residues. Germline V lookup: CDR1 SNHLY, CDR2 FYNNEI. V lost 9 bases to trimming and J lost 1 base, with 7 bases between them. The CDR3 DNA follows: TGTGCCAGGAGGGGTTCTGGAAACACCATATATTTT. Encoded protein: CARRGSGNTIYF.

The chain joins TRBV6-1 to TRBJ1-3, with D tentatively TRBD1 (5 bases). This CDR3 comprises 14 residues. CDR1 MNHNS and CDR2 SASEGT come from the germline V gene. Trimming shortened V by 8 bases and J by 0 bases, and 11 bases separated the two germline ends. The CDR3, as DNA: TGTGCCAGCCGAGACAGCTCCTCTGGAAACACCATATATTTT. It is translated as CASRDSSSGNTIYF.

This clone came up once. Within the sample, other DNA sequences also encode this same CDR3. The V call is TRBV7-9, the J call TRBJ1-4; D possibly corresponds to TRBD1 (5 bases). The germline V gene encodes CDR1 SEHNR and CDR2 FQNEAQ (reference sequence). Trimming pared 5 bases from V and 7 bases from J, leaving 14 bases between. CDR3 length: 14 amino acids. The CDR3 bases are TGTGCCAGCAGCCTATCAGGGTTGAGTGAAAAACTGTTTTTT. This encodes CASSLSGLSEKLFF.

The CDR3 sequence: CASSKLGNTIYF. In DNA form, the CDR3 reads TGTGCCAGCAGTAAGCTTGGAAACACCATATATTTT. This chain uses TRBV28 with TRBJ1-3, with unresolved D. The CDR3 contains 12 residues. Germline V gene sequence: CDR1 MDHEN, CDR2 SYDVKM. Trimming cost V 5 bases and J 3 bases, with 5 bases left between them.

The chain employs TRBV6-5 and TRBJ1-4, with D perhaps matching TRBD1 (6 bases). The CDR3 loop spans 14 amino acids. V gave up 6 bases and J gave up 6 bases, with 14 bases separating them. Germline V gene sequence: CDR1 MNHEY, CDR2 SVGAGI. CDR3 sequence reads: CASSRTGPHEKLFF. The CDR3 DNA follows: TGTGCCAGCAGCAGAACAGGGCCCCATGAAAAACTGTTTTTT.

The rearrangement links TRBV10-3 to TRBJ2-2; D unresolved. The length of the CDR3 is 14 residues. Germline CDR1 is ENHRY and CDR2 is SYGVKD. V shed 3 bases and J shed 3 bases, with 8 bases lying between them. CDR3 DNA sequence: TGTGCCATCAGTGAATTAGGCTACACCGGGGAGCTGTTTTTT. It translates to CAISELGYTGELFF.

This clone was seen only a few times. This chain links TRBV28 with TRBJ1-2, with D tentatively TRBD1 (6 bases). This CDR3 has 13 amino acids. V was shortened by 7 bases and J by 4 bases, with 13 bases between the two germline ends. The V gene's germline CDR1 is MDHEN and CDR2 SYDVKM. Written as DNA, the CDR3 is TGTGCCAGCATGGGGGGCCGGGGCTATGGCTACACCTTC. As protein: CASMGGRGYGYTF.

The V and J genes are TRBV7-6 and TRBJ1-3; TRBD1 is a possible D gene (5 bases). Between the trimmed V and J ends, which lost 5 bases and 0 bases, there was a span of 8 bases. Germline lookup yields CDR1 SGHVS and CDR2 FNYEAQ. The CDR3 totals 14 residues. CDR3 coding DNA: TGTGCCAGCAGCGACAGAGACTCTGGAAACACCATATATTTT. This translates into CASSDRDSGNTIYF.

This rearrangement joins TRBV5-1 to TRBJ2-5; the D gene is possibly TRBD2 (6 bases). From germline, CDR1 is SGHRS and CDR2 YFSETQ. The CDR3 sequence is 14 residues long. The V and J ends lost 4 bases and 1 base respectively, with 11 bases between them. CDR3 bases: TGCGCCAGCAGCGGCGGGACTCTCCAAGAGACCCAGTACTTC. Translated: CASSGGTLQETQYF.

The chain links TRBV5-1 to TRBJ2-1, with 8 bases matching TRBD2. V trimming: 2 bases; J trimming: 8 bases; junction bases outside the gene matches: 6. The CDR3 loop spans 14 amino acids. Per the germline V gene, CDR1 is SGHRS and CDR2 is YFSETQ. Written as DNA, the CDR3 is TGCGCCAGCAGCTTAGTTAGCGGGAAGGATGAGCAGTTCTTC. This gives the protein CASSLVSGKDEQFF.

This chain joins TRBV21-1 and TRBJ1-1; the listed D gene, TRBD1, was not tested against the DNA. TRBV21-1 counts as a pseudogene. This CDR3 is 15 amino acids long. The CDR3 reads CASSKYQGGSIEAFF. In DNA, the CDR3 is TGTGCCAGCAGCAAATACCAAGGGGGCTCGATTGAAGCTTTCTTT.

The chain joins TRBV14 to TRBJ1-2, with a weak D call TRBD1 (5 bases). The CDR3 length is 14 residues. The germline CDR1 and CDR2 sequences are SGHDN and FVKESK. The ends were cut back, 3 bases at V and 5 bases at J, with 13 bases in the middle. CDR3 in DNA: TGTGCCAGCAGCCATTGGGGGAGTGGATATGGCTACACCTTC. It translates to CASSHWGSGYGYTF.

This clone was observed once. The chain carries TRBV5-6 and TRBJ1-2; the D is unclear. The germline V gene encodes CDR1 SGHDT and CDR2 YYEEEE. V lost 5 bases to trimming and J lost 9 bases, with 17 bases between them. CDR3 length: 13 amino acids. The CDR3 here is CASSLQRTSSYTF. The CDR3 DNA reads TGTGCCAGCAGTTTACAGCGGACTTCGAGCTACACCTTC.